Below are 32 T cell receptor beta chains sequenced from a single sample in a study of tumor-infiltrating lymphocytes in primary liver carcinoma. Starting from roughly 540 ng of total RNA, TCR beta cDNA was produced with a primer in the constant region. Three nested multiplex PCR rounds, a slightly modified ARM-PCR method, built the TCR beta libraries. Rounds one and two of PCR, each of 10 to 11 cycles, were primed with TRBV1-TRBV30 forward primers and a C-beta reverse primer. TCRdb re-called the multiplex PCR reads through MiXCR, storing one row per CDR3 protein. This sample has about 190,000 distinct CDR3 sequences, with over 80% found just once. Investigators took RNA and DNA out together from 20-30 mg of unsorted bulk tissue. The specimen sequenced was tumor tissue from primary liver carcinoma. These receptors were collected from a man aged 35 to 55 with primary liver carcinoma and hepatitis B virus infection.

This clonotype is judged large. The CDR3 DNA follows: TGTGCCAGCAGTGGGACAGGGGTAAGGACTGAAGCTTTCTTT. Amino acid sequence: CASSGTGVRTEAFF. This chain connects TRBV6-6 to TRBJ1-1; 10 bases are a match to TRBD1. The germline V gene has CDR1 MNHNY and CDR2 SVGAGI (reference sequence). The CDR3 totals 14 residues. The V segment lost 5 bases and the J segment 5 bases; nucleotides outside the gene matches: 5.

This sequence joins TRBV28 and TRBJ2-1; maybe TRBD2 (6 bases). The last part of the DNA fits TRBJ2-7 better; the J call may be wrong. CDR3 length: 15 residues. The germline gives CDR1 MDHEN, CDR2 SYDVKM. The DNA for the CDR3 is TGTGCCAGCAGCCTCGGGAGCGGAATCTACAATGAGCAGTACTTC. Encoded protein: CASSLGSGIYNEQYF.

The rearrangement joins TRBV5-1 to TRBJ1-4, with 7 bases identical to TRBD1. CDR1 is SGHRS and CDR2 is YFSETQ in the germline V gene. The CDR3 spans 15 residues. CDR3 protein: CARRDTGAPGEKLFF. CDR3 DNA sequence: TGCGCTAGGAGGGACACAGGGGCGCCAGGGGAAAAACTGTTTTTT.

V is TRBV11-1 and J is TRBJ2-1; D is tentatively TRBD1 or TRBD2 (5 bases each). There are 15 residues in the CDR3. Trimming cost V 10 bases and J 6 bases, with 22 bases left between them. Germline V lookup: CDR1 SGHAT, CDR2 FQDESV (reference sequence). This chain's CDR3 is CAISFQGPLGNEQFF. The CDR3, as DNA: TGTGCCATCAGTTTCCAGGGACCGCTGGGCAATGAGCAGTTCTTC.

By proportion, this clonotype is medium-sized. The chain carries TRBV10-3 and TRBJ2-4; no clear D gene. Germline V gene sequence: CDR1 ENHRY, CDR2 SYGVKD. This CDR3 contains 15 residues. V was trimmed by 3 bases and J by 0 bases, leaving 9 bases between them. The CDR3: CAISDNWKAKNIQYF. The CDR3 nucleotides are TGTGCCATCAGTGACAACTGGAAAGCCAAAAACATTCAGTACTTC.

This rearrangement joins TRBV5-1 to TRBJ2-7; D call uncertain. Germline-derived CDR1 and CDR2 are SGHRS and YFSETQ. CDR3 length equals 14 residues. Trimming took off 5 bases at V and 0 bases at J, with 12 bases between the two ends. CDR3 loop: CASRPAWGSYEQYF. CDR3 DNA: TGCGCCAGCAGGCCGGCGTGGGGCTCCTACGAGCAGTACTTC.

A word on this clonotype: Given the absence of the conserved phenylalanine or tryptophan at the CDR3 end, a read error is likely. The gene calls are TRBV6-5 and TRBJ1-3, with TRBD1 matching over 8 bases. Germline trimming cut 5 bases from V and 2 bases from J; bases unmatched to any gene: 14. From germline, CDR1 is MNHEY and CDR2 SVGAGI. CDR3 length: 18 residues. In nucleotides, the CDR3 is TGTGCCAGCAGTCACGGTCCGAGGACAGGGTTCACTGGAAACACCATATATCTT. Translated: CASSHGPRTGFTGNTIYL.

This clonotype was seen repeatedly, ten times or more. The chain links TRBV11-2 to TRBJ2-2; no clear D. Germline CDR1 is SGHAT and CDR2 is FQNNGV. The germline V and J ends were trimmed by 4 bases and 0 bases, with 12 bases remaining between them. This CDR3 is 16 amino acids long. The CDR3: CASSYRTVANTGELFF. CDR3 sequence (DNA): TGTGCCAGCAGCTACCGCACGGTGGCGAACACCGGGGAGCTGTTTTTT.

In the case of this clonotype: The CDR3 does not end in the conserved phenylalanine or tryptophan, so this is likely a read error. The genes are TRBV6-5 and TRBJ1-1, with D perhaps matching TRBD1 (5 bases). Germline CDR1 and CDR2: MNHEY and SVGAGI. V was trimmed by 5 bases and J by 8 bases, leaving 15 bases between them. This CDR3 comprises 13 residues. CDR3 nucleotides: TGTGCCAGCAGTAGGAAAGGGGAAAGAGAAGCTTTCTAT. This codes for CASSRKGEREAFY.

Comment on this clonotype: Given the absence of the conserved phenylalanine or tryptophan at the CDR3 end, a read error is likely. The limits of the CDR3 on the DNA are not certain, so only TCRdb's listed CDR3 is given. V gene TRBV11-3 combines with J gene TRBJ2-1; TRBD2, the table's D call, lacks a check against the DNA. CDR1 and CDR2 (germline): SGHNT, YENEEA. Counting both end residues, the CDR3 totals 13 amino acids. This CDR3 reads CASNVLAGAGHFL.

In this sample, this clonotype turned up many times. CDR3 DNA sequence: TGTGCCAGCAGCCTTCGTTTAGAGACCCAGTACTTC. As protein: CASSLRLETQYF. This chain joins TRBV12-3 or TRBV12-4 and TRBJ2-5; no firm D call. With 6 bases removed from V and 4 bases from J, the gap between germline ends came to 9 bases. The CDR3 is 12 residues long.

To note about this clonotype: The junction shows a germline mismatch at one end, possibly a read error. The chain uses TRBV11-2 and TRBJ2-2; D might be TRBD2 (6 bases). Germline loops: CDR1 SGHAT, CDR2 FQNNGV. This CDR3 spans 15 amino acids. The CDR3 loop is CASNHVRGTTGELFF. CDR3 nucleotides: TGTGCGAGCAACCATGTCCGGGGGACTACCGGGGAGCTGTTTTTT.

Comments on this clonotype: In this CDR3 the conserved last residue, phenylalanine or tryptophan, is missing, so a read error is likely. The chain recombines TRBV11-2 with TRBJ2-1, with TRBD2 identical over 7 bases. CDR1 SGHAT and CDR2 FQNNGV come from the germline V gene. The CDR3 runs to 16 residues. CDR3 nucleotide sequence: TGTGCCAGCAGTTTAGGGATAGGGAGGGTTGTAAATGAGCAGTTCTTA. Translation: CASSLGIGRVVNEQFL.

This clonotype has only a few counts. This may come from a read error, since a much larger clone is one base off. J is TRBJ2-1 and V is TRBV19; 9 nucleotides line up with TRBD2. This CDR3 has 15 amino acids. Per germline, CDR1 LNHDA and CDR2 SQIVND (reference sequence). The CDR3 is CVSSIVSGGLNEQFF. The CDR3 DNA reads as TGTGTCAGTAGTATAGTTAGCGGGGGCCTCAATGAGCAGTTCTTC. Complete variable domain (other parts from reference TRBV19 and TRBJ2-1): DGGITQSPKYLFRKEGQNVTLSCEQNLNHDAMYWYRQDPGQGLRLIYYSQIVNDFQKGDIAEGYSVSREKKESFPLTVTSAQKNPTAFYLCVSSIVSGGLNEQFFGPGTRLTVL.

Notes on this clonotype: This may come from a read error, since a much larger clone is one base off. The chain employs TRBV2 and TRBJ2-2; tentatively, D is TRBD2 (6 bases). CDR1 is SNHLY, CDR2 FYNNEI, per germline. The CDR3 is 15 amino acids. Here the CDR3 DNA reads TGTGCCAGCAGTGAAATAGGGAGGAACACCGGGGAGCAGTTTTTT. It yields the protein CASSEIGRNTGEQFF.

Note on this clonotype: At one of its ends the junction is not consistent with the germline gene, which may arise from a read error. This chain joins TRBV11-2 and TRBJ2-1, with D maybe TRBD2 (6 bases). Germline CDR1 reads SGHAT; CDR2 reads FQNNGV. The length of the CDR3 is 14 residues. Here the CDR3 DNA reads TGTGCCAGCATCCCTAGGGCGGGGACCAATGATCAGTTCTTC. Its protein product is CASIPRAGTNDQFF.

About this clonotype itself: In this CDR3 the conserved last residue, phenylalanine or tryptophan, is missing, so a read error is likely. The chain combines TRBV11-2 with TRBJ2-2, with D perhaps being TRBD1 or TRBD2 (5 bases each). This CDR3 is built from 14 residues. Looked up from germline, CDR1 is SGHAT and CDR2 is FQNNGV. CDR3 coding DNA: TGTGCCAGCAACACAGACTCGGACACCGGGGAACTGTTTCTT. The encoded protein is CASNTDSDTGELFL.

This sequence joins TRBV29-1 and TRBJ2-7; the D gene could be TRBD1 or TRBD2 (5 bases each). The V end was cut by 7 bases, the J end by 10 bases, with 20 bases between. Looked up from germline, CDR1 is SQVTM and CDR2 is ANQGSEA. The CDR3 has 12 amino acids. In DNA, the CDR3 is TGCAGCGCCGGGGACCCTATGGGCAATCAGTACTTC. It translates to CSAGDPMGNQYF.

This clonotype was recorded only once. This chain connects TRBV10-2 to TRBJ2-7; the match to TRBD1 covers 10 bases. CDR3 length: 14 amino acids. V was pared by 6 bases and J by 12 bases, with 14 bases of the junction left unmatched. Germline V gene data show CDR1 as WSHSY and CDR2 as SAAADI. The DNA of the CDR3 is TGCGCCAGCAGGCGGGACAGGGGTATCGACGAACGGTACTTC. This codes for CASRRDRGIDERYF.

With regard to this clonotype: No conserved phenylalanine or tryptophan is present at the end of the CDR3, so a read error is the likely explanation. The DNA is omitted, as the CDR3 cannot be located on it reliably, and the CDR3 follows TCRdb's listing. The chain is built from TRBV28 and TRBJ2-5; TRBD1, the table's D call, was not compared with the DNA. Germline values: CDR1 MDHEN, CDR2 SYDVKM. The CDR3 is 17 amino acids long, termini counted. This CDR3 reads CVSSFSGPQGYQETQYC.

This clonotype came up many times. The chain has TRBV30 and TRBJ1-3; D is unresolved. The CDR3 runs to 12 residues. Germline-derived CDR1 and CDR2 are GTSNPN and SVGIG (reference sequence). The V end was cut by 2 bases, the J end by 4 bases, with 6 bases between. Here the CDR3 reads CAWSTEGNTIYF. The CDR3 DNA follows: TGTGCCTGGAGTACTGAAGGAAACACCATATATTTT.

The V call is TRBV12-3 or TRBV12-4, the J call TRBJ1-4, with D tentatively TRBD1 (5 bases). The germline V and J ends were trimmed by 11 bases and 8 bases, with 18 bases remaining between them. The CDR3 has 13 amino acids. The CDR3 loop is CACTLAGTEKLFF. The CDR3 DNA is TGTGCCTGCACTTTAGCTGGGACCGAAAAACTGTTTTTT.

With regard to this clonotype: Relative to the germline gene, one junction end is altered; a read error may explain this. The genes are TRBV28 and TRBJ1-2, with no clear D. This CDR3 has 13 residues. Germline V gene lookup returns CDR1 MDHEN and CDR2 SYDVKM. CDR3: CASSLERAYGYIF. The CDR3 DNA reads TGTGCCAGCAGTTTGGAGCGGGCTTATGGTTATATCTTC.

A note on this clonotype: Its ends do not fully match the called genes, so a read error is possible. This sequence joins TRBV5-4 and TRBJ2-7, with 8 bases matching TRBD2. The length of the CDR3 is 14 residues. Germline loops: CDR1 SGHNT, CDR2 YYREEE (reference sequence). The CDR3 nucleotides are TGTGCCAGCAGCTTGGCGGGAGGGATGCACGAACAGTACTTC. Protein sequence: CASSLAGGMHEQYF. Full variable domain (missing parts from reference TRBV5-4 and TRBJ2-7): ETGVTQSPTHLIKTRGQQVTLRCSSQSGHNTVSWYQQALGQGPQFIFQYYREEENGRGNFPPRFSGLQFPNYSSELNVNALELDDSALYLCASSLAGGMHEQYFGPGTRLTVT.

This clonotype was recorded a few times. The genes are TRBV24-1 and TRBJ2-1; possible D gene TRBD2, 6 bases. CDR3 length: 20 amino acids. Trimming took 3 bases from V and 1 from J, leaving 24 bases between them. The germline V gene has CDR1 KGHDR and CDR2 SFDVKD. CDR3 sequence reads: CATSDTTGTYYEGSYNEQFF. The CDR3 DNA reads TGTGCCACCAGTGATACGACCGGGACTTACTATGAGGGTTCCTACAATGAGCAGTTCTTC.

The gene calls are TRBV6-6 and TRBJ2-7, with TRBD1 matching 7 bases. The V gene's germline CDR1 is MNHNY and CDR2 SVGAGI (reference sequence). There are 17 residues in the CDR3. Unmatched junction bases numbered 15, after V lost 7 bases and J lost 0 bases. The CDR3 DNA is TGTGCCAGCATCCCTGAAAGAGGACAGGTCCGCTCCTACGAGCAGTACTTC. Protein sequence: CASIPERGQVRSYEQYF.

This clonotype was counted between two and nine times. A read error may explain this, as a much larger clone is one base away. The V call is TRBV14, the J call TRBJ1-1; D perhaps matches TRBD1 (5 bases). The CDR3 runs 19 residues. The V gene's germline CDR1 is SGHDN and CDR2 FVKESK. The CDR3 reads CASSLIPVVSEGMNIEAFF. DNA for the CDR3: TGTGCCAGCAGCCTTATCCCCGTGGTTTCTGAGGGGATGAACATTGAAGCTTTCTTT.

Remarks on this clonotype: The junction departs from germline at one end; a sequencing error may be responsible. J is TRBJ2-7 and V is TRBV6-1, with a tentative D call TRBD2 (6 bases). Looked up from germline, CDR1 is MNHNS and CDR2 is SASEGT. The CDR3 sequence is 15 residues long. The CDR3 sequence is CASTENVGGTYEEYF. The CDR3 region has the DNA TGTGCCAGCACTGAAAACGTCGGGGGTACCTACGAAGAGTACTTC.

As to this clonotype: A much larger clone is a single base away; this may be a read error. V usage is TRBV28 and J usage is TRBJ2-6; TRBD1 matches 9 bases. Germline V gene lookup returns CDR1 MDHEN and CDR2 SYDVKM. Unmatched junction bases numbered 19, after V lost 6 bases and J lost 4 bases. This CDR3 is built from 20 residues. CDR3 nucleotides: TGTGCCAGCAGATCCAAGACCGGGACAGGGCTGTCGTACGGGGCCAACGTCCTGACTTTC. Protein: CASRSKTGTGLSYGANVLTF.

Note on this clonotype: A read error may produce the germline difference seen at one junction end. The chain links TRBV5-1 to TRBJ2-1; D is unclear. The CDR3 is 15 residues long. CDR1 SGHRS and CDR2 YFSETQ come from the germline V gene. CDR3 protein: CASSTHGSSYNEQFF. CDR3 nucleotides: TGCGCCAGCAGCACCCATGGGTCCTCCTACAATGAACAGTTCTTC.

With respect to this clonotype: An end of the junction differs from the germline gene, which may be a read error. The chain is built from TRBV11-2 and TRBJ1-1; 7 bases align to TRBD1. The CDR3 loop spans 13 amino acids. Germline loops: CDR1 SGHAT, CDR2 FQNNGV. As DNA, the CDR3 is TGTGCTAGCAGGAAGGGACAGAATACTGAAGCTTTCTTT. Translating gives CASRKGQNTEAFF.

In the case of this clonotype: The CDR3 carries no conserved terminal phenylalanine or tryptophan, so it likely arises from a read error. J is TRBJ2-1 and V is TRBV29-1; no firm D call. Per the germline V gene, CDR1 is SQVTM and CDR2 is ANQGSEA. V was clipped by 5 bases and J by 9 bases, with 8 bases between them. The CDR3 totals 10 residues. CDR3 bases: TGCAGCGTTCTTGATAGTGAGCAGTTCTTG. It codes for CSVLDSEQFL.